The 27 T cell receptor beta chains given below trace back to one sample, sequenced in a study of blood T cell repertoires in COVID-19. Measured with immunoSEQ multiplex PCR; TCRdb has only the in-frame clones, and not every one. Counted here are around 310,000 clones, almost 90% occurring once; the ten biggest clones make up around 1%. Sequenced sample: peripheral blood. The receptors were sampled from a middle-aged woman with COVID-19, enrolled during active disease.

The CDR3 coding sequence is TGTGCCAGCAGCGTAGGGGGCGAAGGTCCCTATGGCTACACCTTC. Amino acids: CASSVGGEGPYGYTF. The chain is built from TRBV9 and TRBJ1-2; tentative D call: TRBD1 (5 bases). The germline CDR1 and CDR2 sequences are SGDLS and YYNGEE. The V end lost 0 bases, the J end lost 4 bases, and 13 bases lay between the germline ends. The CDR3 has 15 amino acids.

The chain carries TRBV6-5 and TRBJ1-2, with 9 bases lining up with TRBD1. Trimming cost V 8 bases and J 7 bases; bases outside gene matches: 5. CDR3 length: 12 amino acids. The germline V gene encodes CDR1 MNHEY and CDR2 SVGAGI. CDR3 amino acids: CASHRGQGGYTF. CDR3 nucleotides: TGTGCCAGCCACAGGGGGCAAGGTGGCTACACCTTC.

The rearrangement joins TRBV28 to TRBJ2-1, with D perhaps TRBD2 (6 bases). The CDR3 runs 13 residues. The V gene lost 3 bases and the J gene lost 8 bases, with 11 bases spanning the gap. CDR1 and CDR2 (germline): MDHEN, SYDVKM. The CDR3 coding sequence is TGTGCCAGCAGTTTCTCGGGCGGGGATGAGCAGTTCTTC. It codes for CASSFSGGDEQFF.

This clone was seen once. CDR3 sequence (DNA): TGTGCCAGCAGCTTAGGAGTAGTTGCAACTAATGAAAAACTGTTTTTT. Its protein product is CASSLGVVATNEKLFF. V gene TRBV7-9 combines with J gene TRBJ1-4; no clear D gene. The V end lost 1 base, the J end lost 0 bases, and 9 bases lay between the germline ends. This CDR3 spans 16 amino acids. The V gene's germline CDR1 is SEHNR and CDR2 FQNEAQ (reference sequence).

The chain has TRBV18 and TRBJ1-1, with D perhaps matching TRBD1 (5 bases). The germline CDR1 and CDR2 sequences are KGHSH and LQKENI. This CDR3 comprises 17 residues. Trimming took off 1 base at V and 1 base at J, with 16 bases between the two ends. CDR3 DNA sequence: TGTGCCAGCTCACCACAAAGTAGGGGATTTGAGAACACTGAAGCTTTCTTT. The encoded protein is CASSPQSRGFENTEAFF.

CDR3 nucleotides: TGTGCCAGCAACTCAGCGGGAGGGCCGAGCACAGATACGCAGTATTTT. Protein: CASNSAGGPSTDTQYF. This chain connects TRBV9 to TRBJ2-3; TRBD2 matches at 10 bases. V shed 6 bases and J 0 bases; nucleotides not matched to a gene: 7. The CDR3 spans 16 residues. Per germline, CDR1 SGDLS and CDR2 YYNGEE.

The chain employs TRBV19 and TRBJ1-1; maybe TRBD1 (5 bases). The CDR3 consists of 14 residues. The germline V and J ends were trimmed by 6 bases and 4 bases, with 15 bases remaining between them. CDR1 and CDR2 (germline): LNHDA, SQIVND (reference sequence). CDR3 amino acids: CASSSGGSATEAFF. The CDR3 DNA is TGTGCCAGTAGCTCGGGGGGATCGGCCACTGAAGCTTTCTTT.

This chain links TRBV13 with TRBJ1-2, with D unresolved. Germline V gene sequence: CDR1 PRHDT, CDR2 FYEKMQ (reference sequence). The CDR3 loop spans 14 amino acids. V lost 5 bases, J lost 2 bases, and 12 bases lay in between. The CDR3 region is CASSPWYRNYGYTF. The CDR3 DNA reads as TGTGCCAGCAGCCCATGGTACCGGAACTATGGCTACACCTTC.

The count of this clone is one. The same CDR3 arises from other DNA sequences in this sample as well. This chain connects TRBV18 to TRBJ1-1; D remains unclear. The germline gives CDR1 KGHSH, CDR2 LQKENI. V lost 3 bases and J lost 4, with 9 bases in between. This CDR3 region has 13 residues. CDR3 bases: TGTGCCAGCTCACCCCCCGGGTCCACTGAAGCTTTCTTT. Its translation is CASSPPGSTEAFF.

The CDR3 region is CASSHMELAYEQYF. As DNA, the CDR3 is TGTGCCAGCAGCCACATGGAACTAGCCTACGAGCAGTACTTC. This sequence joins TRBV21-1 and TRBJ2-7; the D call of TRBD2 is as the table states it, not checked on the DNA. TRBV21-1 is marked as a pseudogene. The CDR3 length is 14 residues.

The chain links TRBV3-1 (or the pseudogene TRBV3-2) to TRBJ1-5; the match to TRBD1 covers 7 bases. Germline V gene lookup returns CDR1 LGHDT and CDR2 YNNKEL (reference sequence). The CDR3 totals 15 residues. Trimming cost V 9 bases and J 4 bases; bases outside gene matches: 12. CDR3 region: CARMLDRLVNQPQHF. Written as DNA, the CDR3 is TGTGCCAGGATGTTGGACAGGCTCGTTAATCAGCCCCAGCATTTT.

This chain connects TRBV7-2 to TRBJ1-5; the match to TRBD1 covers 8 bases. CDR3 length: 15 amino acids. V shed 5 bases, J shed 6 bases, and the junction held 9 bases outside the gene matches. The germline V gene has CDR1 SGHTA and CDR2 FQGNSA. CDR3 nucleotide sequence: TGTGCCAGCAGCCCTGGACAGGGAGGGGTTCAGCCCCAGCATTTT. Amino acid sequence: CASSPGQGGVQPQHF.

The rearrangement links TRBV4-3 to TRBJ1-2, with 8 positions matching TRBD1. Germline trimming cut 0 bases from V and 5 bases from J; bases unmatched to any gene: 8. This CDR3 is 16 amino acids long. Looked up from germline, CDR1 is LGHNA and CDR2 is YSLEER. Here the CDR3 reads CASSQDTHRGLYGYTF. Here the CDR3 DNA reads TGCGCCAGCAGCCAAGATACGCACAGGGGGTTATATGGCTACACCTTC.

V usage is TRBV10-3 and J usage is TRBJ1-4; D is unclear. Germline V gene data show CDR1 as ENHRY and CDR2 as SYGVKD. V lost 0 bases, J lost 11 bases, and 13 bases lay in between. The CDR3 contains 14 residues. The DNA of the CDR3 is TGTGCCATCAGTGAGTCGCGGGAGGATGGGAAACTGTTTTTT. Protein sequence: CAISESREDGKLFF.

The sample holds one count of this clone. The chain joins TRBV6-2 or TRBV6-3 to TRBJ1-2; weak D call: TRBD1 (6 bases). V lost 0 bases and J lost 2, with 10 bases in between. Germline CDR1 MNHEY, CDR2 SVGEGT. The CDR3 has 15 amino acids. Written as DNA, the CDR3 is TGTGCCAGCAGTTACTCTGGGGGCCCCAACTATGGCTACACCTTC. Translating gives CASSYSGGPNYGYTF.

The chain is built from TRBV29-1 and TRBJ2-2; D unresolved. From germline, CDR1 is SQVTM and CDR2 ANQGSEA. Trimming shortened V by 5 bases and J by 3 bases, and 10 bases separated the two germline ends. The CDR3 spans 13 residues. In DNA, the CDR3 is TGCAGCGTTACACCGGGTCACACCGGGGAGCTGTTTTTT. This gives the protein CSVTPGHTGELFF.

The rearrangement uses TRBV5-6 and TRBJ1-5; D remains unclear. V dropped 4 bases and J dropped 3 bases, with 8 bases sitting between them. Germline-derived CDR1 and CDR2 are SGHDT and YYEEEE. The CDR3 is 13 residues long. The CDR3 sequence is CASSLRNNQPQHF. Here the CDR3 DNA reads TGTGCCAGCAGCCTCAGAAACAATCAGCCCCAGCATTTT.

The chain couples TRBV18 to TRBJ1-4; no reliable D call. Trimming pared 1 base from V and 4 bases from J, leaving 10 bases between. The CDR3 length is 15 residues. CDR1 and CDR2 (germline): KGHSH, LQKENI. The CDR3 DNA sequence: TGTGCCAGCTCACCACGGCCAGGTGATAATGAAAAACTGTTTTTT. It encodes CASSPRPGDNEKLFF.

This clone was observed a handful of times. The J gene is TRBJ1-1, the V gene TRBV6-5, with D perhaps matching TRBD1 (6 bases). Trimming took 5 bases from V and 11 from J, leaving 12 bases between them. Germline lookup yields CDR1 MNHEY and CDR2 SVGAGI. CDR3 length: 11 amino acids. The CDR3 spells CASSRGGRAFF. The DNA of the CDR3 is TGTGCCAGCAGTCGAGGGGGTAGGGCTTTCTTT.

This chain links TRBV7-9 with TRBJ1-3; a possible D gene is TRBD1 (6 bases). The CDR3 is 17 amino acids. Deletions cut 5 bases from V and 0 bases from J, with 17 bases between. In germline, CDR1 is SEHNR, CDR2 FQNEAQ (reference sequence). The CDR3: CASSLPRGDLSGNTIYF. The CDR3 DNA reads as TGTGCCAGCAGCCTACCCAGGGGAGACCTCTCTGGAAACACCATATATTTT.

This clone was counted only a few times. This sequence joins TRBV19 and TRBJ1-1; D remains ambiguous. The germline CDR1 and CDR2 sequences are LNHDA and SQIVND (reference sequence). The CDR3 is 15 residues long. Trimming stripped 3 bases from V and 5 bases from J, with 16 bases between. CDR3 loop: CASSILASGRTEAFF. CDR3 sequence (DNA): TGTGCCAGTAGTATCCTCGCCTCGGGGAGAACTGAAGCTTTCTTT.

The V gene is TRBV21-1, the J gene TRBJ2-1; TRBD1 is the table's D call and was not checked against the DNA. TRBV21-1 is given as a pseudogene. The CDR3 loop spans 15 amino acids. CDR3 loop: CASTRWSGRYNEQFF. In nucleotides, the CDR3 is TGTGCCAGCACCCGGTGGTCAGGCCGATACAATGAGCAGTTCTTC.

This chain joins TRBV24-1 and TRBJ2-3, with 7 bases identical to TRBD1. Unmatched junction bases numbered 9, after V lost 4 bases and J lost 6 bases. This CDR3 is built from 15 residues. From germline, CDR1 is KGHDR and CDR2 SFDVKD. The CDR3 region has the DNA TGTGCCACCAGTGAGGGGGACAGTCCTCACGATACGCAGTATTTT. Amino acid sequence: CATSEGDSPHDTQYF.

The chain uses TRBV29-1 and TRBJ1-4; 9 bases map to TRBD1. The CDR3 spans 14 residues. The V gene's germline CDR1 is SQVTM and CDR2 ANQGSEA. Losses at the gene ends were 4 bases for V and 5 bases for J; bases not matched to a gene: 5. The CDR3 loop reads CSVGRGTGNEKLFF. The CDR3 nucleotides are TGCAGCGTTGGGAGGGGGACAGGGAATGAAAAACTGTTTTTT.

This sequence joins TRBV27 and TRBJ2-5; possible D gene TRBD2, 6 bases. Germline CDR1 reads MNHEY; CDR2 reads SMNVEV (reference sequence). The CDR3 sequence is 16 residues long. The ends were cut back, 2 bases at V and 4 bases at J, with 17 bases in the middle. The CDR3 sequence: CASSLIYSLALETQYF. In nucleotides, the CDR3 is TGTGCCAGCAGTTTAATTTACTCTCTAGCGTTAGAGACCCAGTACTTC.

The J gene is TRBJ1-1, the V gene TRBV18; perhaps TRBD1 as D (5 bases). V was cut by 5 bases and J by 1 base, with 8 bases left in between. CDR1 is KGHSH, CDR2 LQKENI, per germline. The CDR3 extends over 13 amino acids. The DNA for the CDR3 is TGTGCCAGCTCAGACAGAAGGAACACTGAAGCTTTCTTT. It yields the protein CASSDRRNTEAFF.

This chain uses TRBV6-5 with TRBJ1-6; 9 nucleotides line up with TRBD1. In germline, CDR1 is MNHEY, CDR2 SVGAGI. V lost 6 bases to trimming and J lost 7 bases; unmatched junction nucleotides: 7. The CDR3 is 15 residues long. The chain's CDR3 is CASRAPGQGNSPLHF. CDR3 nucleotides: TGTGCCAGCAGAGCTCCGGGACAGGGAAATTCACCCCTCCACTTT.